The 31 T cell receptor beta chains below were found in one sample sequenced in a study of blood T cell repertoires in COVID-19. The data were produced by immunoSEQ multiplex PCR, yet TCRdb's version contains in-frame clones alone and is incomplete. The data hold over 250,000 clones, with approximately 89% observed a single time. The sample was PBMCs or T cells enriched from blood (not recorded which). These receptor sequences come from a woman aged 25-40 years who had recovered from COVID-19.

CDR3: CSASPGTGASGPQHF. CDR3 bases: TGCAGTGCTAGTCCGGGGACAGGCGCCTCTGGGCCCCAGCATTTT. The chain links TRBV20-1 to TRBJ1-5, with 8 bases fitting TRBD1. Looked up from germline, CDR1 is DFQATT and CDR2 is SNEGSKA (reference sequence). This CDR3 has 15 amino acids. V trimming: 3 bases; J trimming: 9 bases; junction bases outside the gene matches: 13.

On this clone: A junction end diverges from the germline sequence, so it may reflect a read error. The chain carries TRBV6-6 and TRBJ1-1; possibly TRBD1 for D (6 bases). The CDR3 contains 14 residues. The germline gives CDR1 MNHNY, CDR2 SVGAGI (reference sequence). The CDR3 is CASSYSTAGATLPF. CDR3 nucleotides: TGTGCCAGCAGTTACTCGACGGCAGGGGCGACTTTACCCTTT.

CDR3 sequence reads: CASCGSQETQYF. The DNA for the CDR3 is TGTGCCAGCTGTGGCAGCCAAGAGACCCAGTACTTC. V is TRBV2 and J is TRBJ2-5; unclear D gene. V lost 8 bases and J 1 base, leaving 8 bases between the germline ends. From germline, CDR1 is SNHLY and CDR2 FYNNEI. The CDR3 sequence is 12 residues long.

The chain links TRBV10-3 to TRBJ1-1; TRBD1 matches at 8 bases. CDR1 is ENHRY, CDR2 SYGVKD, per germline. The CDR3 is made up of 15 amino acids. The V gene end was trimmed by 6 bases and the J gene end by 4 bases; junction bases not matched to a gene: 10. The CDR3 loop is CAIRAYQGASTEAFF. CDR3 nucleotides: TGTGCCATCAGGGCATACCAGGGGGCTTCCACTGAAGCTTTCTTT.

The chain uses TRBV5-6 and TRBJ1-6; 10 bases are shared with TRBD1. The CDR3 totals 15 residues. The germline CDR1 and CDR2 sequences are SGHDT and YYEEEE. With V trimmed by 0 bases and J by 8 bases, 2 bases remained unmatched. The CDR3 sequence: CASSLETGGYSPLHF. Here the CDR3 DNA reads TGTGCCAGCAGCTTGGAGACAGGGGGCTATTCACCCCTCCACTTT.

This clone was counted only a few times. The CDR3 nucleotides are TGTGCCAGCAGCTTAGCGGGACAGGCTTCCTACGAGCAGTACTTC. It yields the protein CASSLAGQASYEQYF. The chain employs TRBV7-2 and TRBJ2-7, with 8 positions matching TRBD1. This CDR3 has 15 residues. The V segment lost 0 bases and the J segment 1 base; nucleotides outside the gene matches: 2. Germline CDR1 SGHTA, CDR2 FQGNSA.

This clone showed up just once. J is TRBJ2-7 and V is TRBV27; 7 bases map to TRBD1. V trimming: 6 bases; J trimming: 2 bases; junction bases outside the gene matches: 7. The CDR3 spans 14 residues. Per germline, CDR1 MNHEY and CDR2 SMNVEV (reference sequence). CDR3 region: CASSSQGLTYEQYF. The CDR3, as DNA: TGTGCCAGCAGCTCACAGGGGTTAACCTACGAGCAGTACTTC.

This rearrangement joins TRBV6-5 to TRBJ1-6; D may be TRBD1 (5 bases). This CDR3 comprises 14 residues. With 8 bases removed from V and 6 bases from J, the gap between germline ends came to 14 bases. Germline lookup yields CDR1 MNHEY and CDR2 SVGAGI. DNA for the CDR3: TGTGCCAGCTCAGGGCCGGCTCGTAATTCACCCCTCCACTTT. This translates into CASSGPARNSPLHF.

CDR3: CASSFDSGDKAFF. The CDR3, as DNA: TGTGCCAGCAGTTTCGATAGTGGAGATAAAGCTTTCTTT. The chain combines TRBV12-3 or TRBV12-4 with TRBJ1-1; no clear D. Trimming took off 3 bases at V and 9 bases at J, with 14 bases between the two ends. The CDR3 loop spans 13 amino acids.

This chain uses TRBV9 with TRBJ1-2; 7 bases are shared with TRBD1. Per the germline V gene, CDR1 is SGDLS and CDR2 is YYNGEE. V lost 3 bases and J lost 8; bases outside the gene matches: 10. This CDR3 comprises 14 residues. In nucleotides, the CDR3 is TGTGCCAGCAGCGCGACAGGGATAGAATTCGGCTACACCTTC. It codes for CASSATGIEFGYTF.

CDR3 nucleotide sequence: TGTGCCAGCAGCTTAGGAGCGGGGGCCACAGATACGCAGTATTTT. It codes for CASSLGAGATDTQYF. The rearrangement uses TRBV7-7 and TRBJ2-3; 8 bases are shared with TRBD2. V shed 1 base, J shed 2 bases, and the junction held 2 bases outside the gene matches. Germline values: CDR1 SSHAT, CDR2 FNYEAQ (reference sequence). The CDR3 is 15 amino acids.

This chain joins TRBV28 and TRBJ2-1; 10 bases are shared with TRBD2. The CDR3 extends over 17 amino acids. Unmatched junction bases numbered 11, after V lost 5 bases and J lost 4 bases. In germline, CDR1 is MDHEN, CDR2 SYDVKM. The CDR3 nucleotides read TGTGCCAGCAGTCCCATCAAGCGGGGGGGCTCGTACAATGAGCAGTTCTTC. Translation gives CASSPIKRGGSYNEQFF.

This chain connects TRBV28 to TRBJ2-7, with 9 bases fitting TRBD1. This CDR3 is 15 amino acids long. Germline trimming cut 3 bases from V and 1 base from J; bases unmatched to any gene: 4. Germline loops: CDR1 MDHEN, CDR2 SYDVKM. CDR3 DNA sequence: TGTGCCAGCAGTTTCCGGGACAGGGAATCCTACGAGCAGTACTTC. It yields the protein CASSFRDRESYEQYF.

V is TRBV5-4 and J is TRBJ2-5, with 7 bases identical to TRBD2. J was trimmed by 4 bases and V by 2 bases; bases with no gene match: 2. In germline, CDR1 is SGHNT, CDR2 YYREEE (reference sequence). This CDR3 has 13 residues. The CDR3 is CASSLAGRETQYF. The CDR3 nucleotides are TGTGCCAGCAGCTTAGCGGGGCGAGAGACCCAGTACTTC.

This chain links TRBV5-6 with TRBJ2-7, with 9 nucleotides matching TRBD2. CDR1 is SGHDT, CDR2 YYEEEE, per germline. V lost 4 bases and J lost 2; bases outside the gene matches: 7. The CDR3 covers 15 residues. The DNA for the CDR3 is TGTGCCAGCAGCAAGAGCGGGGGGTTCCCCTACGAGCAGTACTTC. Its translation is CASSKSGGFPYEQYF.

This rearrangement joins TRBV29-1 to TRBJ2-5; TRBD2 agrees at 9 bases. The germline V gene has CDR1 SQVTM and CDR2 ANQGSEA. The CDR3 is 14 amino acids. The J segment lost 5 bases and the V segment lost 4 bases, leaving 8 bases of the junction unmatched. The CDR3 DNA is TGCAGCGTTGTCGGCGGGGGGGCCGGGGAGACCCAGTACTTC. Its translation is CSVVGGGAGETQYF.

The chain is built from TRBV2 and TRBJ2-7; 11 bases align to TRBD2. Germline-derived CDR1 and CDR2 are SNHLY and FYNNEI. The CDR3 runs to 17 residues. With 6 bases clipped from V and 4 bases from J, the junction kept 14 bases outside the gene matches. CDR3 bases: TGTGCCAGCAGCCTTGGGAGGGCTAGCGGGGGGCGGTACGAGCAGTACTTC. Translation: CASSLGRASGGRYEQYF.

The chain carries TRBV7-2 and TRBJ1-2, with TRBD1 matching over 8 bases. V gave up 1 base and J gave up 8 bases; unmatched junction bases: 3. Per germline, CDR1 SGHTA and CDR2 FQGNSA. The CDR3 loop spans 13 amino acids. The CDR3 DNA sequence: TGTGCCAGCAGCTTAGGGCAGGGGGCGGGCTACACCTTC. It specifies CASSLGQGAGYTF.

J is TRBJ1-5 and V is TRBV10-3; D gene unclear. This CDR3 is 12 amino acids long. Germline loops: CDR1 ENHRY, CDR2 SYGVKD. V shed 10 bases and J shed 10 bases, with 17 bases lying between them. For the CDR3, the DNA is TGTGCCAGAAGGCGGGAGGGCCTACCCCAGCATTTT. Its protein is CARRREGLPQHF.

Concerning this clone itself: At one of its ends the junction is not consistent with the germline gene, which may arise from a read error. V usage is TRBV5-8 and J usage is TRBJ1-2; no clear D gene. CDR1 is SGHTS, CDR2 YDEGEE, per germline. CDR3 size: 14 residues. CDR3 nucleotide sequence: TGTGCCAGCAGCCCTGATGTCATTTACTACGGCTACACCTTC. Translation: CASSPDVIYYGYTF.

V is TRBV10-1 and J is TRBJ2-2; D is perhaps TRBD2 (6 bases). Trimming shortened V by 4 bases and J by 1 base, and 10 bases separated the two germline ends. Germline V lookup: CDR1 WNHNN, CDR2 SYGVQD (reference sequence). The CDR3 totals 15 residues. This CDR3 reads CASSAEGLNTGELFF. DNA of the CDR3: TGCGCCAGCAGTGCGGAGGGATTGAACACCGGGGAGCTGTTTTTT.

This rearrangement joins TRBV19 to TRBJ1-4; D is undetermined. The V and J ends lost 1 base and 0 bases respectively, with 9 bases between them. Germline assignment: CDR1 LNHDA and CDR2 SQIVND (reference sequence). The CDR3 length is 16 residues. This CDR3 reads CASSIVREATNEKLFF. For the CDR3, the DNA is TGTGCCAGTAGTATAGTACGGGAAGCAACTAATGAAAAACTGTTTTTT.

The CDR3 spells CASSQLAGATTDTQYF. The CDR3 bases are TGCGCCAGCAGCCAACTAGCGGGGGCCACCACAGATACGCAGTATTTT. This rearrangement joins TRBV4-1 to TRBJ2-3, with 10 bases identical to TRBD2. V gave up 2 bases and J gave up 2 bases; unmatched junction bases: 4. Germline lookup yields CDR1 MGHRA and CDR2 YSYEKL. The CDR3 covers 16 residues.

This clone was observed once. This chain connects TRBV9 to TRBJ2-1, with D possibly matching TRBD2 (6 bases). V dropped 3 bases and J dropped 9 bases, with 13 bases sitting between them. Germline V gene lookup returns CDR1 SGDLS and CDR2 YYNGEE. CDR3 length equals 13 residues. The CDR3 region is CASSERDFGEQFF. The CDR3 coding sequence is TGTGCCAGCAGCGAAAGGGACTTCGGTGAGCAGTTCTTC.

The chain couples TRBV2 to TRBJ1-5; no reliable D call. The germline V gene has CDR1 SNHLY and CDR2 FYNNEI. CDR3 length equals 15 residues. V shed 6 bases and J shed 5 bases, with 17 bases lying between them. The CDR3 sequence is CASSELEGRYQPQHF. CDR3 sequence (DNA): TGTGCCAGCAGCGAACTCGAGGGCCGTTATCAGCCCCAGCATTTT.

This clone was seen more than once but under ten times. The chain links TRBV6-2 or TRBV6-3 to TRBJ2-1; weak D call: TRBD1 (6 bases). V lost 0 bases to trimming and J lost 0 bases, with 12 bases between them. This CDR3 contains 17 residues. The germline CDR1 and CDR2 sequences are MNHEY and SVGEGT. The CDR3 DNA is TGTGCCAGCAGTTACTCGCCAGACAGGTCCTCCTACAATGAGCAGTTCTTC. Translating it yields CASSYSPDRSSYNEQFF.

The chain has TRBV20-1 and TRBJ2-3, with 9 bases fitting TRBD2. The CDR3 has 14 amino acids. Germline CDR1 and CDR2: DFQATT and SNEGSKA (reference sequence). With 6 bases clipped from V and 4 bases from J, the junction kept 8 bases outside the gene matches. CDR3 in DNA: TGCAGTGCAAGTCCTAGCGGGGTCCCAGATACGCAGTATTTT. This encodes CSASPSGVPDTQYF.

This clone was observed a handful of times. The chain joins TRBV28 to TRBJ2-5; 7 nucleotides agree with TRBD1. This CDR3 contains 15 residues. Germline values: CDR1 MDHEN, CDR2 SYDVKM. The ends lost 1 base at V and 5 bases at J; junction bases unmatched: 7. The CDR3 DNA reads TGTGCCAGCAGTTTATATAGGACAGGACGTGAGACCCAGTACTTC. Its translation is CASSLYRTGRETQYF.

The chain employs TRBV18 and TRBJ2-3, with 8 bases lining up with TRBD2. The V segment lost 2 bases and the J segment 1 base; nucleotides outside the gene matches: 8. The CDR3 loop spans 17 amino acids. Germline V gene sequence: CDR1 KGHSH, CDR2 LQKENI. The CDR3 DNA reads as TGTGCCAGCTCACCATCCCTAGCGGGCGCGGGCACAGATACGCAGTATTTT. It encodes CASSPSLAGAGTDTQYF. The complete variable domain, with remaining parts taken from reference TRBV18 and TRBJ2-3, reads NAGVMQNPRHLVRRRGQEARLRCSPMKGHSHVYWYRQLPEEGLKFMVYLQKENIIDESGMPKERFSAEFPKEGPSILRIQQVVRGDSAAYFCASSPSLAGAGTDTQYFGPGTRLTVL.

This clone has only one observation. The rearrangement joins TRBV11-1 to TRBJ2-5; D ambiguous. Trimming stripped 2 bases from V and 5 bases from J, with 9 bases between. Germline V gene lookup returns CDR1 SGHAT and CDR2 FQDESV (reference sequence). The CDR3 runs to 13 residues. The CDR3: CASSLSFRETQYF. DNA for the CDR3: TGTGCCAGCAGCTTATCGTTCCGGGAGACCCAGTACTTC.

V gene TRBV4-2 combines with J gene TRBJ2-7; D possibly corresponds to TRBD2 (6 bases). Trimming removed 1 base at V and 6 bases at J, with 16 bases between. The germline V gene has CDR1 LGHNA and CDR2 YNFKEQ. The CDR3 has 15 amino acids. This chain's CDR3 is CASSQGGLRRSEQYF. CDR3 in DNA: TGTGCCAGCAGCCAAGGGGGACTTAGGCGGTCCGAGCAGTACTTC.